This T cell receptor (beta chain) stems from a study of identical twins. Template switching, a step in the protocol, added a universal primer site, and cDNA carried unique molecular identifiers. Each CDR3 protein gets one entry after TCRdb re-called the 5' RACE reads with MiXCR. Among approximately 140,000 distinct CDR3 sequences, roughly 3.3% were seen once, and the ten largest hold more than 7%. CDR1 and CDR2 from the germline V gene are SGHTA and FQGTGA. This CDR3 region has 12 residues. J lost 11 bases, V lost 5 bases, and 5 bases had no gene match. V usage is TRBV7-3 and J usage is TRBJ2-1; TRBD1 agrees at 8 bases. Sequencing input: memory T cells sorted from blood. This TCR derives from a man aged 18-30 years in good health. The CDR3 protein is CASSGQGRKQFF. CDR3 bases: TGTGCCAGCAGCGGACAGGGAAGGAAGCAGTTCTTC.